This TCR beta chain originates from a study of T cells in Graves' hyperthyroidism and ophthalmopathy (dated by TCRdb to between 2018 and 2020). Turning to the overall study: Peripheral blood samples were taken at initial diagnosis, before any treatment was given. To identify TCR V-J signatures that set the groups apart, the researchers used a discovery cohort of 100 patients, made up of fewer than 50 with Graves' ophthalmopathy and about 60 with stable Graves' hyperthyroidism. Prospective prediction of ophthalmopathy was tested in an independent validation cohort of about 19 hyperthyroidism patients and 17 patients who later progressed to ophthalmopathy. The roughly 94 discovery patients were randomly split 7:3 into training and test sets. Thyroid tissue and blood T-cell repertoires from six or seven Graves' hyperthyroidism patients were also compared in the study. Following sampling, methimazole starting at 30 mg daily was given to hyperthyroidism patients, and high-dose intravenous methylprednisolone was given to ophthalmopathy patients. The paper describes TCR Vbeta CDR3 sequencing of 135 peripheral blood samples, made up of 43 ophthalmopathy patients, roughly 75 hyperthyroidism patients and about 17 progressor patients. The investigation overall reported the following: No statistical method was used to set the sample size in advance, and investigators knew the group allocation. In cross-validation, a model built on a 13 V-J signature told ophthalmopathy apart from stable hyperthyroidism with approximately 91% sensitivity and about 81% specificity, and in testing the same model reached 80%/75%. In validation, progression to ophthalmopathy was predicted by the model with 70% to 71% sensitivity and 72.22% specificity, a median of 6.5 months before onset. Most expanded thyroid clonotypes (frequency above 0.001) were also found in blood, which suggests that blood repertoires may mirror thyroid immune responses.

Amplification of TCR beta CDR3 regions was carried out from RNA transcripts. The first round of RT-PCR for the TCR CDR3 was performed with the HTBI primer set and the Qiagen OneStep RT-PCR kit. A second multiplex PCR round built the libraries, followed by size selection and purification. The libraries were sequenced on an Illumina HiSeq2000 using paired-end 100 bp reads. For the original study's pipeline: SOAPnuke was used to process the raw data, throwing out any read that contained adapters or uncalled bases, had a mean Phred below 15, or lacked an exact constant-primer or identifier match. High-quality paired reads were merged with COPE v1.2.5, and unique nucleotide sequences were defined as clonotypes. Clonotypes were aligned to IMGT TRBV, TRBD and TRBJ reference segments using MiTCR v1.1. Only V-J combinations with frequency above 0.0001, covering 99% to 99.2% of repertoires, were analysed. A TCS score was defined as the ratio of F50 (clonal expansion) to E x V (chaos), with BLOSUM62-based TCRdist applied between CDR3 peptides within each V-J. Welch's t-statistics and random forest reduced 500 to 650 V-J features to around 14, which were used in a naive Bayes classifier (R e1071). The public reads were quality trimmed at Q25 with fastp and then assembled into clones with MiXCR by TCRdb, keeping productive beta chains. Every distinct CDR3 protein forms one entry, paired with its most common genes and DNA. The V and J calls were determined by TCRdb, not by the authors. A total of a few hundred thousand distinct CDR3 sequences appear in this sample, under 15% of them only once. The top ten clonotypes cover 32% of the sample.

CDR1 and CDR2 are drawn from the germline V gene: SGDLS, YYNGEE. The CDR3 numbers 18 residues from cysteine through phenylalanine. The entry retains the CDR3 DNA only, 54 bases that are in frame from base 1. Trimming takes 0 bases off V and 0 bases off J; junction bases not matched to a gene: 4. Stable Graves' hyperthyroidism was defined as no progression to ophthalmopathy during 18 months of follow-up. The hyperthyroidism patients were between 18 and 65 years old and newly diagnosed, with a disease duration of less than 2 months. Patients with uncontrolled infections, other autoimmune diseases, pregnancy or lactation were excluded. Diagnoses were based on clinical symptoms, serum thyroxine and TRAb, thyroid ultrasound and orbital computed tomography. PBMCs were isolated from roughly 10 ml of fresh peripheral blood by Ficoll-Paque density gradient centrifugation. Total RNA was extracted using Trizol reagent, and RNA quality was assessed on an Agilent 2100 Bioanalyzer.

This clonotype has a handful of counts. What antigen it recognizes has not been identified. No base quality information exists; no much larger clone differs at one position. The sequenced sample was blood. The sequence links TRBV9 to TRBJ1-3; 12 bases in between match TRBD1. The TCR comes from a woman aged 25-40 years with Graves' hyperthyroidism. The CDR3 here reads CASSVGGQGAFSGNTIYF. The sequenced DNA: TGTGCCAGCAGCGTAGGGGGACAGGGGGCTTTCTCTGGAAACACCATATATTTT.